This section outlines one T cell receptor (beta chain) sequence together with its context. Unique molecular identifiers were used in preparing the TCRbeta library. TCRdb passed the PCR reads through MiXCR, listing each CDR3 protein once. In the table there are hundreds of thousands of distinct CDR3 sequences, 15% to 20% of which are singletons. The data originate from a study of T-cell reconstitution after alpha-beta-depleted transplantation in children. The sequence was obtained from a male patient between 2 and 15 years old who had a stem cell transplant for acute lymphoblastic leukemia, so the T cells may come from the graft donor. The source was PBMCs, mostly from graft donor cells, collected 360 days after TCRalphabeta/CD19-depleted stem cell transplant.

The CDR3 loop is CASSLILAAQETQYF. The CDR3, as DNA: TGTGCCAGCAGTTTAATCCTAGCGGCCCAAGAGACCCAGTACTTC. The chain has TRBV28 and TRBJ2-5; 7 bases line up with TRBD2. This CDR3 has 15 residues. Germline CDR1 MDHEN, CDR2 SYDVKM. The J segment lost 1 base and the V segment lost 2 bases, leaving 4 bases of the junction unmatched.